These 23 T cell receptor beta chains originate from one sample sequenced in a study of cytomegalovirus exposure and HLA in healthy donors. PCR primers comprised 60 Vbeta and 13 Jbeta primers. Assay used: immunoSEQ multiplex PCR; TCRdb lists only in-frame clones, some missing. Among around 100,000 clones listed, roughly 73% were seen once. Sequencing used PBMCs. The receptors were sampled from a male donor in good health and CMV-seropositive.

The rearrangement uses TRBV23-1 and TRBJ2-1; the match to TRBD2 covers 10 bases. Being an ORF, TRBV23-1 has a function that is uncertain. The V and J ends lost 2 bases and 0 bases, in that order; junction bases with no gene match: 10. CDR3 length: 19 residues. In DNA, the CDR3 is TGCGCCAGCAGTCAAAGGGAACTAGCGGGGATTAGCTCCTACAATGAGCAGTTCTTC. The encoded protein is CASSQRELAGISSYNEQFF.

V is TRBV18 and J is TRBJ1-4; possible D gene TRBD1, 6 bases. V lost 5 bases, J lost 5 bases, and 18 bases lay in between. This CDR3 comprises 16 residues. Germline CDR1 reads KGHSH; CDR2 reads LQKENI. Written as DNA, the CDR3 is TGTGCCAGCTCATTTACCGACAGGCCGCTCAATGAAAAACTGTTTTTT. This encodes CASSFTDRPLNEKLFF.

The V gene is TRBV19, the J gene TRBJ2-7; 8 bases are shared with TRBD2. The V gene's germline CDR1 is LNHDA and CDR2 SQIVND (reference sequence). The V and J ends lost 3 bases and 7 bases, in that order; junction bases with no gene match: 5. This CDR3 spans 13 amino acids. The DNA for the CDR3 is TGTGCCAGTAGTATCGGGAGGGCCCGGGAGCAGTACTTC. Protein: CASSIGRAREQYF.

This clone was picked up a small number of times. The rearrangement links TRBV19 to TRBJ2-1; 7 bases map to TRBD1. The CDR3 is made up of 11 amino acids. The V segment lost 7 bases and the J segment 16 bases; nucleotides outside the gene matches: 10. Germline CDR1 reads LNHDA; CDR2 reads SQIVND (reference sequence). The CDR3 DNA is TGTGCCAGTACTACCGGGACAGAGCCTTTCTTC. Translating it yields CASTTGTEPFF.

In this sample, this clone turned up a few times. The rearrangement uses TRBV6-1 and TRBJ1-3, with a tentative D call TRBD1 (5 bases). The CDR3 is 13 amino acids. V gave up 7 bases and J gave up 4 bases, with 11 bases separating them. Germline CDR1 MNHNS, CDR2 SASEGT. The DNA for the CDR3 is TGTGCCAGCATGCAGGGTTCGGGAAACACCATATATTTT. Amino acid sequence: CASMQGSGNTIYF.

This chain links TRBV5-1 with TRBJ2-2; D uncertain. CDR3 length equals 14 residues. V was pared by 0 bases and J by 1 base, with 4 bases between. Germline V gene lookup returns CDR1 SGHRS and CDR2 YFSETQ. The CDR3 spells CASSLAGNTGELFF. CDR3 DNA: TGCGCCAGCAGCTTGGCAGGGAACACCGGGGAGCTGTTTTTT.

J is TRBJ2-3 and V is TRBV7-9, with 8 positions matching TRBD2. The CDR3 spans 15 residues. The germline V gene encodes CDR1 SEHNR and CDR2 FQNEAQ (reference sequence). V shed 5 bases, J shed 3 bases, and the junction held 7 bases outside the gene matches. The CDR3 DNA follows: TGTGCCAGCAGCCCGGGGGGGGACGGGACAGATACGCAGTATTTT. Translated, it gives CASSPGGDGTDTQYF.

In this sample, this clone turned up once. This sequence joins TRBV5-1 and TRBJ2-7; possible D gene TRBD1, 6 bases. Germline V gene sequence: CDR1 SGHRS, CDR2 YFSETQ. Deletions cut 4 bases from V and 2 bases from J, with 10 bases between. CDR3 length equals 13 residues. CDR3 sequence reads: CASSVNRAYEQYF. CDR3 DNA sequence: TGCGCCAGCAGCGTCAACAGGGCCTACGAGCAGTACTTC.

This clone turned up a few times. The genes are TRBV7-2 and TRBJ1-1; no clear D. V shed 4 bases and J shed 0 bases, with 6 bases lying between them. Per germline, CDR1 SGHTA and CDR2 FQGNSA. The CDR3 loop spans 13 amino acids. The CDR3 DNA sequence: TGTGCCAGCAGCTCTATGATGAACACTGAAGCTTTCTTT. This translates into CASSSMMNTEAFF.

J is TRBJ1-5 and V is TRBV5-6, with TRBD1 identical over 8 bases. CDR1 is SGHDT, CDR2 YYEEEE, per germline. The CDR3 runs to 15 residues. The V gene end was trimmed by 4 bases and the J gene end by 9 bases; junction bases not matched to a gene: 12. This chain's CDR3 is CASSPERQGKRPQHF. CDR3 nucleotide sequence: TGTGCCAGCAGCCCAGAACGACAGGGGAAAAGGCCCCAGCATTTT.

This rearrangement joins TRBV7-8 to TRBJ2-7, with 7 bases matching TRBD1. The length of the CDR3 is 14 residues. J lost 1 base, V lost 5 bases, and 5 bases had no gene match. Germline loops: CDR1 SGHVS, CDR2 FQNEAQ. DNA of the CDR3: TGTGCCAGCAGCCCCGACAGGGTTTCCTACGAGCAGTACTTC. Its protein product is CASSPDRVSYEQYF.

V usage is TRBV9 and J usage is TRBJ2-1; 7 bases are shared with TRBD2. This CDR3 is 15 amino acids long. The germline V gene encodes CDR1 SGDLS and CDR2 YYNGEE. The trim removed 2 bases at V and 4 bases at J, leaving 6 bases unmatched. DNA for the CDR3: TGTGCCAGCAGCGTCTCCCCTAGCGGATACAATGAGCAGTTCTTC. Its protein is CASSVSPSGYNEQFF. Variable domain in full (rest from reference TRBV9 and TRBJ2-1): DSGVTQTPKHLITATGQRVTLRCSPRSGDLSVYWYQQSLDQGLQFLIQYYNGEERAKGNILERFSAQQFPDLHSELNLSSLELGDSALYFCASSVSPSGYNEQFFGPGTRLTVL.

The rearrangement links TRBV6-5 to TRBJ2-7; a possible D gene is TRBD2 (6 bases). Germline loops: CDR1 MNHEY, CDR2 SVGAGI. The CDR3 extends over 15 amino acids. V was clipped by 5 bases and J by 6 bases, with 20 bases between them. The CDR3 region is CASSPNFGGTSEQYF. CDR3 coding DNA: TGTGCCAGCAGTCCAAACTTCGGGGGAACCTCCGAGCAGTACTTC.

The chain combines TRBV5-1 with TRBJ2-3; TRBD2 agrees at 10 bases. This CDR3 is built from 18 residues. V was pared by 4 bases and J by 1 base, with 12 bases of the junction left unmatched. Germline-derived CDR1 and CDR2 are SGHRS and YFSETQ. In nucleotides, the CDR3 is TGCGCCAGCAGCACCGGGGACCCCGGGACTAGCGGCACAGATACGCAGTATTTT. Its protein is CASSTGDPGTSGTDTQYF.

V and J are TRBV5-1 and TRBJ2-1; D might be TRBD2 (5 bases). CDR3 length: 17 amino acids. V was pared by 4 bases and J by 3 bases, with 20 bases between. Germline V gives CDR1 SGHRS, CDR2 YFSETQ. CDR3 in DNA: TGCGCCAGCAGCGATCTTAGAACGGGAATAGGCTACAATGAGCAGTTCTTC. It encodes CASSDLRTGIGYNEQFF.

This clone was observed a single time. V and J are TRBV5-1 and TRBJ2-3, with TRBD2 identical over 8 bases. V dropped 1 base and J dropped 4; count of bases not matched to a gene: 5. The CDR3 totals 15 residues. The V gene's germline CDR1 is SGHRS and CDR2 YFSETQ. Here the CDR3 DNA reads TGCGCCAGCAGCTTGTCGGGGGGGCCTCCAGATACGCAGTATTTT. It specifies CASSLSGGPPDTQYF.

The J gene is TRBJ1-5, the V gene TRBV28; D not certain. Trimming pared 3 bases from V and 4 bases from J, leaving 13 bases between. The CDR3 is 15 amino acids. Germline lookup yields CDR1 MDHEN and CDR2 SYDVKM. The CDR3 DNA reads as TGTGCCAGCAGTTTCCTAGGGCCGGGGAATCAGCCCCAGCATTTT. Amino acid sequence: CASSFLGPGNQPQHF.

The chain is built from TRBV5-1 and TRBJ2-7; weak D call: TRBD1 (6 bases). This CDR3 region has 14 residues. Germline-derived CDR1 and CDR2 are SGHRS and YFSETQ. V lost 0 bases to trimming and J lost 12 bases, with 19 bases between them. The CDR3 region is CASSLGGQGRFAYF. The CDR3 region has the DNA TGCGCCAGCAGCTTGGGAGGGCAGGGGCGGTTTGCGTACTTC.

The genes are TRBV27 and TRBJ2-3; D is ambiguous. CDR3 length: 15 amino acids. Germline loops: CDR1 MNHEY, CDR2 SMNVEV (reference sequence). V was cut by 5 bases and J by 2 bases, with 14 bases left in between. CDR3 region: CASSPRKAYTDTQYF. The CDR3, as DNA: TGTGCCAGCAGTCCCCGTAAAGCATACACAGATACGCAGTATTTT.

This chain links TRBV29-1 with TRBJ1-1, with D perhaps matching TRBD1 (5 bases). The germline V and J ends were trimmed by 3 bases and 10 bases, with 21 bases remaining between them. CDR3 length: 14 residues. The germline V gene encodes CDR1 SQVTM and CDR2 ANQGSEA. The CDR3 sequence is CSVDRGTGTSLAFF. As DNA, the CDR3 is TGCAGCGTTGACCGCGGGACTGGGACGTCACTAGCTTTCTTT.

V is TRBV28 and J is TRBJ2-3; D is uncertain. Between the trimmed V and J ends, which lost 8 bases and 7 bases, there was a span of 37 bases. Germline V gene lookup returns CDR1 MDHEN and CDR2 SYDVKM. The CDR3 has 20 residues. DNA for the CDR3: TGTGCCAGCTGCTGCGAGAGCCTTCGCCTCGACACCCGTGTGGTGTATACGCAGTATTTT. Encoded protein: CASCCESLRLDTRVVYTQYF.

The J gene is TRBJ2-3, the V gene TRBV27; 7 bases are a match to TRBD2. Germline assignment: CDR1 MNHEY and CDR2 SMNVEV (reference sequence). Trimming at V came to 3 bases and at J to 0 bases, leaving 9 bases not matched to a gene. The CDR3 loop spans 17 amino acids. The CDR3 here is CASSLAPGGVSTDTQYF. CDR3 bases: TGTGCCAGCAGTTTGGCCCCGGGGGGAGTTAGCACAGATACGCAGTATTTT.

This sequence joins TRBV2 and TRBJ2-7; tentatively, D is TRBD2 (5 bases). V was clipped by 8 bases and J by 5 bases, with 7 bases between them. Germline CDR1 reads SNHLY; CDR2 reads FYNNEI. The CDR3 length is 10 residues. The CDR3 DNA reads TGTGCCAGCGAGAGGGACGAGCAGTACTTC. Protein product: CASERDEQYF.